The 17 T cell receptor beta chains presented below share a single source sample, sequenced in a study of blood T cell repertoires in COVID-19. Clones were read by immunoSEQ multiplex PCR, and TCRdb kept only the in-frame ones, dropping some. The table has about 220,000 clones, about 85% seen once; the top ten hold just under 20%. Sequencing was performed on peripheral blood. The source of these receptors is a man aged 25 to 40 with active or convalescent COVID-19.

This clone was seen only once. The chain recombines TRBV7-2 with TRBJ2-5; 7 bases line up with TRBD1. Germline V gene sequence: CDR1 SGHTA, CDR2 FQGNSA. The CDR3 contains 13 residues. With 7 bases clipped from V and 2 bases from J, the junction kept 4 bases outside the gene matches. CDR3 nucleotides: TGTGCCAGCAACAGGGGTTGGCAAGAGACCCAGTACTTC. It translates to CASNRGWQETQYF.

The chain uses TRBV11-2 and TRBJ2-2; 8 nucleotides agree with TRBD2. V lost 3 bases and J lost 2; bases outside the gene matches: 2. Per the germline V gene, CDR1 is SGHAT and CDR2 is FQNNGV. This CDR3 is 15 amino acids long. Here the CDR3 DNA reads TGTGCCAGCAGCTTCACTAGCGGCAACACCGGGGAGCTGTTTTTT. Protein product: CASSFTSGNTGELFF.

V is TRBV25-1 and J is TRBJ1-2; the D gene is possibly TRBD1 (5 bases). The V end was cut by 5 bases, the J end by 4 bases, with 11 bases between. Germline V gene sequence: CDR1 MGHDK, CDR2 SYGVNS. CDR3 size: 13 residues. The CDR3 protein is CASSKGEGYGYTF. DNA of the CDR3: TGTGCCAGCAGTAAAGGGGAGGGCTATGGCTACACCTTC.

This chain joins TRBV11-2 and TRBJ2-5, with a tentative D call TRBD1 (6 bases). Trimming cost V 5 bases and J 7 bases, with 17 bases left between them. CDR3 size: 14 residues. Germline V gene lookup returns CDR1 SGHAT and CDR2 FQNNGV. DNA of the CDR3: TGTGCCAGCAGCGGGTTACAGGGCAGGGGGACCCAGTACTTC. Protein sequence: CASSGLQGRGTQYF.

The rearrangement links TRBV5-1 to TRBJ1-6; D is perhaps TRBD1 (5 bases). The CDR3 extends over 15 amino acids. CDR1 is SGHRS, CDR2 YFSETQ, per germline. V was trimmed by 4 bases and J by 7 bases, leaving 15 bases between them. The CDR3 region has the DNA TGCGCCAGCAGCCCGGAGACAGCGCCAAATTCACCCCTCCACTTT. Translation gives CASSPETAPNSPLHF.

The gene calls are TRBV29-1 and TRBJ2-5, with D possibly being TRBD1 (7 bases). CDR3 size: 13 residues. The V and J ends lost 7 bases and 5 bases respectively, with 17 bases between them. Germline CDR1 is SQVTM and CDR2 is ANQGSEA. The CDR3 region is CSALEGAWETQYF. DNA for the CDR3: TGCAGCGCTCTGGAGGGGGCGTGGGAGACCCAGTACTTC.

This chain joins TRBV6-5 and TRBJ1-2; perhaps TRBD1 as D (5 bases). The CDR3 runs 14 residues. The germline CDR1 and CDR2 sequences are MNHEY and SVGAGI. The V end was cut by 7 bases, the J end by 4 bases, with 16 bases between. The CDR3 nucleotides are TGTGCCAGCAACTCAAGGGGCCGGATCTATGGCTACACCTTC. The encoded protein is CASNSRGRIYGYTF.

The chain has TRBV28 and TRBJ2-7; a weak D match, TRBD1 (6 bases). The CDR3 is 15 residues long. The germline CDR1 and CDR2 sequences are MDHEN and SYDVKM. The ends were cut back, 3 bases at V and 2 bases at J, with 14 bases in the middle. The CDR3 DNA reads TGTGCCAGCAGTTTTGCAGGGGCCCGGACCTACGAGCAGTACTTC. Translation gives CASSFAGARTYEQYF.

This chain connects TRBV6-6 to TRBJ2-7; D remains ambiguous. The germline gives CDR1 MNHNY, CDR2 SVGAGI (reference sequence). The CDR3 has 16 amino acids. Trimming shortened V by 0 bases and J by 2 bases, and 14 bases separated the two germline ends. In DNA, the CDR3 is TGTGCCAGCAGTTACTCGTTTACGGGTAGGACCTACGAGCAGTACTTC. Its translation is CASSYSFTGRTYEQYF.

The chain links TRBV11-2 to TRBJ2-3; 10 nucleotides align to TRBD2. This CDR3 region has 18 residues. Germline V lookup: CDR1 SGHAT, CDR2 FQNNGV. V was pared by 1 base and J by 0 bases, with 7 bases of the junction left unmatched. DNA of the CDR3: TGTGCCAGCAGCTTAGGATCTAGCGGGAGCCGTAGCACAGATACGCAGTATTTT. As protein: CASSLGSSGSRSTDTQYF.

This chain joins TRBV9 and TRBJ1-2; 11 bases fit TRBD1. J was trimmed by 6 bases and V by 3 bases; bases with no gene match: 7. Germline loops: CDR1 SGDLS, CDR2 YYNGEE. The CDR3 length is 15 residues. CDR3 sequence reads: CASSAFGTGGNGYTF. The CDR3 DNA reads TGTGCCAGCAGCGCATTTGGGACAGGGGGTAATGGCTACACCTTC.

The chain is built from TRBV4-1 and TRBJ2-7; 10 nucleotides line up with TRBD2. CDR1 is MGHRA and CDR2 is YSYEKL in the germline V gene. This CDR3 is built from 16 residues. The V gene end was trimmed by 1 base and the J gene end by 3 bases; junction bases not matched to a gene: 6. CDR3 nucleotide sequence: TGCGCCAGCAGCCAAGTGTCGGGACTAGCGATCTACGAGCAGTACTTC. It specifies CASSQVSGLAIYEQYF.

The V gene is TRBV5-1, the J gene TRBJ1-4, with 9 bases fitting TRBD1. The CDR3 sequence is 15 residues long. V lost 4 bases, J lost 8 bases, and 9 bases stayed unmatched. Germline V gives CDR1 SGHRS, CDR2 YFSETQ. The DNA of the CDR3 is TGCGCCAGCAGCCCGGACAGGGGAGGGGCGGAAAAACTGTTTTTT. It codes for CASSPDRGGAEKLFF.

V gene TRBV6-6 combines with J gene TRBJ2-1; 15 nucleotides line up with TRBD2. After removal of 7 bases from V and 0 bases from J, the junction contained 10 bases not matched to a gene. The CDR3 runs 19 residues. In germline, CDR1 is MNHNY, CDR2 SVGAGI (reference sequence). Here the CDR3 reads CASTRGTSGRKSSYNEQFF. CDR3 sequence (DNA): TGTGCCAGCACTCGTGGGACTAGCGGGAGGAAGAGCTCCTACAATGAGCAGTTCTTC.

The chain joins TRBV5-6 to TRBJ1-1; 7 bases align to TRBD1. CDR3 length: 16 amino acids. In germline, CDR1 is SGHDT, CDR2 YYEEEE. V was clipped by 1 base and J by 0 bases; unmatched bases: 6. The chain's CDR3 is CASSLPRTGMNTEAFF. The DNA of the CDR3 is TGTGCCAGCAGCTTGCCCCGGACAGGAATGAACACTGAAGCTTTCTTT.

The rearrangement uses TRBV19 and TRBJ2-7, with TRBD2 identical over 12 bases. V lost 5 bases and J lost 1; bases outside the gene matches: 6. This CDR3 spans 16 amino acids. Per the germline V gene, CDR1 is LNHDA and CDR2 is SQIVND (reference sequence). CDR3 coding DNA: TGTGCCAGTAGTCCCGCCGGGACTAGCGGGTCCTACGAGCAGTACTTC. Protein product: CASSPAGTSGSYEQYF.

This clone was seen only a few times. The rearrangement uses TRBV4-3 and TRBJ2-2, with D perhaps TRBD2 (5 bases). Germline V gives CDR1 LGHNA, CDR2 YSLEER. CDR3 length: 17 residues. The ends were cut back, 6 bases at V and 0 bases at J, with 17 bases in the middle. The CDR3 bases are TGCGCCAGCAGTACTGTCAAGGACTCCGCGAACACCGGGGAGCTGTTTTTT. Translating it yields CASSTVKDSANTGELFF.